The TCR beta chain under discussion was sequenced for a study of cytomegalovirus exposure and HLA in healthy donors (dated by TCRdb to about 2017). Context from the whole study: In an earlier analysis of some 610 of the donors, roughly 300 Gb of sequence data and some 100 million unique TCR beta sequences from about 190 million T cells were reported. An early release that covered roughly 600 HLA-typed donors contained 300 to 350 gigabases of sequencing data and tens of millions of unique TCR sequences. Of the approximately 400 genotyped donors, approximately 80% were placed in the genetic ancestry cluster associated with self-reported Caucasian donors. The study aimed to test whether cataloging public T cell receptors could reveal signatures of past pathogen exposure. Using immunosequencing, the study profiled T cell repertoires from 640 or so subjects and related those repertoires to cytomegalovirus serostatus. Along with the approximately 650-subject first cohort, a separate validation cohort of some 130 different subjects was used. High-throughput TCR immunosequencing, statistical association of individual TCRs with disease status, and machine learning were combined to predict cytomegalovirus infection status. A later analysis re-examined previously published TCR beta repertoires from roughly 650 donors and added high-resolution HLA genotyping to investigate patterns of TCR occurrence. In the later analysis, no new phenotypic data were used to find candidate immune exposures; instead, reliance was placed on TCR beta sequences and their occurrence across donors. An earlier analysis of roughly 600 of the donors used high-throughput TCR beta sequencing to judge whether each TCR beta V gene segment behaved as functional or pseudogenic. Donor age, sex, ethnicity and CMV serostatus were compiled alongside the repertoire data. Genome-wide SNP genotypes for about three fifths of the roughly 670 donors were used in a later genetic analysis, which treated that subset as a discovery cohort. Every discovery cohort repertoire had been produced on one sequencing platform. Class I and class II HLA loci were covered by the typing at four-digit resolution. Typing coverage varied by locus: roughly 629-630 donors for A, B, C, DRB1 and DQB1; roughly 500 for DQA1; about 570 for DPA1; some 470 for DPB1. A handful of DR-DQ haplotypes were handled as single units for association and clustering because linkage in the cohort was strong. Among around 400 genotyped donors of the cohort, an average of 235,054 unique TCR beta nucleotide sequences were sequenced per donor, roughly a sixth of them non-productive.

The cohort comprised around 700 healthy bone marrow donors. All cohort members were sampled while nominally healthy, although unrecorded immune exposures were likely present. The donor tested CMV seronegative and was one of the 352 seronegative cohort members. Every donor gave a peripheral blood sample, and the peripheral blood mononuclear cells from that sample were used for TCR beta sequencing. The Qiagen DNeasy Blood Extraction Kit was used to extract genomic DNA from the blood cell samples. The sample holds a few counts of this clone. The specificity of this receptor is unknown. No quality values exist for individual bases; no much larger clone is one base distant. CDR1 SNHLY and CDR2 FYNNEI were looked up in the germline V gene. Its CDR3 holds 16 amino acids, cysteine through phenylalanine. CDR3 DNA only is kept here, 48 bases in frame from base 1. The junction carries 17 bases between V and J, which are trimmed by 0 bases and 6 bases respectively.

Libraries were made using the immunoSEQ multiplex PCR assay. A mixture of 60 forward primers for TCR Vbeta segments and 13 reverse primers for TCR Jbeta segments was used in the multiplex PCR. The CDR3 region of rearranged TCR beta genes was amplified from genomic DNA with a multiplex PCR assay. On the Illumina HiSeq System, the amplified TCR beta libraries were sequenced as 87-base-pair reads. Per the original workflow: A later analysis tallied 75 million to 95 million unique TCR beta chains across the roughly 610 repertoires, and around 12 million of those chains were shared by two or more donors. Raw reads were error-corrected and collapsed into unique sequences by a nearest-neighbor algorithm in which closely related sequences were merged to remove PCR and sequencing errors. To assign V, D and J gene segments, CDR3 sequences were aligned to IMGT reference sequences. For a sequence to be retained, a match of at least six nucleotides to both a V gene segment and a J gene segment was required. Rearrangements were called productive when the CDR3 lacked stop codons and stayed in frame with V and J; all others were non-productive. CDR3 was defined according to IMGT convention as the region running from the second conserved V-encoded cysteine to the conserved J-encoded phenylalanine. Sequences without an unambiguous match to a single V gene segment were excluded from the earlier analysis of 450 to 650 of the donors. In an earlier analysis of approximately 500 of the donors, a V segment was called functional when productive rearrangements were above 56.7%, and segregating when the standard deviation between donors exceeded 5%. A statistical classification framework was developed to diagnose cytomegalovirus status using the catalog of TCR beta chain sequences. V and J gene assignment, in a later analysis, came from comparing TCR nucleotide sequences with IMGT/GENE-DB human TR gene sequences. The TCRdist pipeline was used in a later analysis to assign CDR3 sequences and most-parsimonious VDJ recombination scenarios. A later analysis defined each TCR beta chain by its CDR3 amino acid sequence plus V-gene family, and excluded reads lacking a unique V-gene family. To address suspected cross-contamination and a sequencing artifact, a later analysis removed approximately 600 highly shared, low-generation-probability nucleotide sequences. In a later analysis, a clonal expansion index was calculated for each public chain from normalized within-repertoire ranks of inferred template counts. In a later analysis, generation probabilities were computed using a VDJ recombination model fitted to out-of-frame rearrangements, and the results were checked against IGoR. A later analysis scored TCR-TCR, TCR-HLA and TCR-CMV co-occurrence with hypergeometric tests, applying a repertoire-size bias correction to TCR pairs. In a later analysis, false discovery rates were estimated by permuting HLA or CMV assignments 20 times. A later analysis grouped co-occurring TCRs with DBSCAN, adding TCRdist sequence similarity when clustering within HLA-allele-positive subsets. Repertoires with fewer than 30,000 or more than 120,000 public chains, plus five repertoires with anomalous nucleotide sharing, were excluded from co-occurrence clustering. TCRdb retrieved this table from immuneACCESS and kept in-frame rearrangements only. Not all clones are present; in checked studies, unresolved V genes account for under half, and no reason is known for the remainder. D and trimming were read from the DNA, whereas the V and J calls and clone size are those reported in that table. Present in this sample are 35,000 to 50,000 clones, more than 45% of which were seen just once. 5.5% to 7% of the sample is held by the ten biggest clonotypes.

The research as a whole found: Correlated functional status among segregating V segments might reflect linkage disequilibrium, but an unknown experimental factor could not be ruled out. A later genetic analysis reported fewer N-insertions in productive TCRs among donors in an Asian-associated ancestry cluster than the roughly 640-donor mean. The presence/absence analyses assumed that sequencing depth was roughly uniform across donors, and that assumption may not be true. Because HLA typing was missing for some donors at each locus, association tests included only the typed subset. A cluster of highly shared sequence variants was judged likely to be a technical artifact of the sequencing pipeline. A few of the identified cytomegalovirus-associated TCR beta chains were confirmed in vitro to be specific for cytomegalovirus antigens. The earlier analysis of almost 600 of the donors excluded 15 to 20 rarely observed V segments, including chromosome 9 orphons, because counts were too low. CMV serostatus was the only immune exposure information available for the cohort. In a later analysis, HLA-associated TCR beta chains showed more clonal expansion and lower generation probabilities than non-associated chains that were equally common. The study listed 150 to 200 TCR beta chains as associated with cytomegalovirus. A further reported finding was that TCR beta sequences accurately predicted the HLA-A and HLA-B alleles for most subjects in the first cohort. The classifier was reported to diagnose cytomegalovirus status with high specificity and sensitivity in both the original cohort and the validation cohort. Assigning TCR associations to individual alleles was difficult when HLA alleles, especially DR and DQ, strongly co-occurred. A later analysis reported that several top co-occurrence clusters appeared linked to parvovirus B19, influenza, CMV and Epstein-Barr virus. While some public TCRs were present in many individuals, most TCR sequences turned up only very rarely across donors. This cohort had only TCR beta chains sequenced, and the lack of alpha or paired-chain data limited which features could be detected. An association between a missense DCLRE1C variant and V-gene and J-gene trimming of TCR beta chains was found in a later genetic analysis and replicated in an independent cohort. In an earlier analysis of several hundred of the donors, most TCR beta V segments were observed in productive rearrangements about 87% or about 30% of the time, broadly matching IMGT annotations. In a later analysis, TCR association rates were found to vary across HLA loci, with the most associated TCRs seen for DRB1 alleles and the fewest for HLA-C alleles. In a later analysis, about 17,000 TCR beta sequences were associated with specific HLA alleles at a false discovery rate of 0.05. It was suggested by the authors that the approach could potentially be generalized to other disease states and immunological phenotypes. Because the 87-base-pair reads could not distinguish some IMGT-functional V segments, including TRBV6-2 and TRBV6-3, those segments were excluded. Most CMV-associated TCR beta chains appeared to be HLA-restricted in a later analysis, and the HLA associations seemed to be driven largely by CMV exposure.

The sequenced sample consisted of PBMCs. The rearranged segments are TRBV2 and TRBJ1-2; 6 matching bases give a weak D call of TRBD1. This TCR came from a man in his sixties in good health and CMV-seronegative. The DNA sequence is as follows: TGTGCCAGCAGTGAAGCGCCGTGGGGGGGGGCCCATGGCTACACCTTC. It encodes CASSEAPWGGAHGYTF.